The subject of this entry is one TCR beta chain. Its antigen is unknown. No much larger clone is present one base from it, and per-base qualities are unavailable. Genomic DNA was used for TRB sequencing, which was performed with the immunoSEQ assay at survey resolution or with the hsTCRB kit. The paper's data handling went like this. Initial read processing used immunoSEQ software, and repertoire analyses used the LymphoSeq R package. Clonality was computed as 1 minus normalized Shannon entropy, and a Gini coefficient was also calculated for each TRB dataset. Phenotypes of unsorted samples were inferred by mapping TRB sequences from sorted subsets of the recipient or donor onto the same recipient's unsorted samples. Not all clones reach the TCRdb copy of this immuneACCESS table, which keeps in-frame sequences only. Checked studies attribute under half of the gap to unresolved V genes and leave the rest unexplained. The V and J calls and the clone size are those of that table, but D and trimming were determined from the DNA. The table for this sample lists roughly 35,000 clones, none of them counted only once. The ten largest clones represent 1% to 1.5% of the sample.

These data originate in a study of T cells after posttransplantation cyclophosphamide (dated by TCRdb to the mid-2010s). At the level of the whole study: Using TRB sequencing, the study followed how the T cell repertoire rebuilt after myeloablative bone marrow transplantation with posttransplantation cyclophosphamide given as GVHD prophylaxis. Samples from some 32 PTCy-treated patients and over 15 related bone marrow donors of those patients were subjected to antigen receptor sequencing. Because TRA and TRB clonality correlated tightly in 9 samples, the subsequent TCR analyses were limited to TRB only. Blood from every one of the 30 to 40 PTCy patients who had 1-year posttransplant specimens underwent TRB sequencing. Public TRB sequences were checked against a database of over 3,000 sequences associated with responses to pathogens, tumor antigens, self-antigens and alloantigens. In 3 patients, TRB sequencing was also performed on up to about 3 more blood samples taken 2 to 5.2 years after transplant, and in several patients, pretransplant blood was also TRB-sequenced.

Related bone marrow donors provided peripheral blood samples on the day of marrow donation. Mononuclear cells from peripheral blood and bone marrow were separated by Ficoll-Hypaque density centrifugation and then cryopreserved. Points the paper makes about the study in general: Across 45 or so patients, TRB clonality was highly associated with recipient CMV seropositivity and CMV reactivation, and PTCy diversity was similar to diversity in CNI/methotrexate controls. The TRB repertoires of T cells infiltrating skin or GI tract showed only limited overlap with the TRB repertoires of T cells in blood. Donor-recipient similarity was low at 1-2 months but increased during the first year, and donor CD8+ memory clones often dominated later blood repertoires.

The TCR was taken from a girl aged 5 to 17 in good health, CMV-negative, and a related stem cell transplant donor. The sample comprised PBMCs.

The CDR3 region: CASSLAETSGRVYEQFF. The base sequence is TGTGCCAGCAGCTTAGCGGAGACTAGCGGGAGAGTCTATGAGCAGTTCTTC. The sequence joins TRBV7-6 to TRBJ2-1, with TRBD2 matching 12 junction bases. Compared with germline, V lacks 0 bases and J lacks 8 bases; bases without a gene match: 8. CDR1 and CDR2 (SGHVS, FNYEAQ) derive from the germline V gene. Counted from cysteine to phenylalanine, this CDR3 has 17 amino acids. Here the CDR3 DNA is all that survives: 51 bases in frame from base 1.